This T cell receptor beta chain appears in the sequencing data of a study of OX40 agonist ivuxolimab in advanced cancers. In the study overall: Ivuxolimab was a fully human IgG2 agonistic monoclonal antibody targeting the costimulatory receptor OX40 (CD134). Peripheral TCRbeta sequencing was intended to test whether TCR sequence diversity was altered and clonal T-cell expansion was caused by ivuxolimab. Intravenous ivuxolimab was administered to patients every 2 weeks at six dose levels: 0.01, 0.1, 0.3, 1.5, 3 and 10 mg/kg. Of the 50 or so patients in dose escalation, about 20 had hepatocellular carcinoma, roughly 15 had melanoma, 9 had renal cell carcinoma and 9 had head and neck cancer. Prior anti-PD-1, anti-PD-L1 or anti-CTLA-4 therapy was permitted, and 40% of dose-escalation patients had received checkpoint inhibitors. Partial responses were achieved by three dose-escalation patients, of whom one had hepatocellular carcinoma and two had cutaneous melanoma. In the dose-escalation cohort, 82.7% of patients were male, and the mean age was approximately 60 years, with a range of about 23 to 90. The paper covers the monotherapy dose-escalation part of the phase I ivuxolimab trial, which included N ≈ 50 patients.

Study-wide findings and limitations: Low levels of normalized T-cell clonal expansion were also seen in some patients who did not respond. After ivuxolimab, expanded clones were on average more numerous among CD8+ T cells than among CD4+ T cells. The antigen specificity of the clonally expanded peripheral T cells was not determined. In partial responders in the 0.1-3.0 mg/kg groups, normalized peripheral clonal expansion was found to be among the lowest, especially among CD8+ T cells. Clonal expansion of both CD4+ and CD8+ blood T cells was observed from baseline to week 6 at doses 0.1 to 3.0 mg/kg.

Regarding this clone: It has no known antigen specificity. The sample holds no much larger clone one base away, and base qualities are not on file.

From a lookup of the germline V gene (reference sequence), CDR1 and CDR2 are GTSNPN and SVGIG. Taken from cysteine to phenylalanine, the CDR3 has 14 residues. Kept here is only the CDR3 DNA, which spans 42 bases and is read in frame from base 1. The junction carries 14 bases between V and J, which are trimmed by 1 base and 7 bases respectively. Patients with a history of autoimmune disease or receiving systemic immunosuppression were excluded from the trial. Peripheral blood for TCR sequencing was drawn from every dose cohort at baseline, at cycle 4 day 1 and at cycle 7 day 1. The samples were taken from a phase I, first-in-human, multicenter, open-label dose-escalation trial of ivuxolimab. Adults with locally advanced or metastatic head and neck squamous cell, hepatocellular, melanoma or renal cell carcinoma were enrolled in the trial. Before TCR sequencing, CD4+ T cells and CD8+ T cells were sorted from peripheral blood as separate populations.

For sequencing of the TCRbeta CDR3 region, genomic DNA was extracted from the sorted cells. The immunoSEQ Assay was used to sequence the TCRbeta CDR3 regions. This immuneACCESS table, as held by TCRdb, lists in-frame sequences with V and J called but not all clones. Of the missing ones, under half trace to an unresolved V gene in checked studies; the others have no known cause. This sample gives about 81,000 clones in total; approximately 85% of them show up just once. Approximately 0.22% of the sample is taken by the ten largest. In this chain, TRBV30 is recombined with TRBJ1-5, with no confidently assigned D gene. This TCR derives from an adult with an advanced solid tumor such as melanoma, head and neck, liver or kidney cancer. Here the sequenced sample was CD4+ or CD8+ T cells sorted from blood, taken in a trial of the OX40 agonist ivuxolimab. The CDR3 region reads CAWSGRAREQPQHF. In nucleotide form, the sequence is TGTGCCTGGAGTGGGCGGGCTCGGGAACAGCCCCAGCATTTT.